These 32 T cell receptor beta chains came from one sample sequenced in a study of cytomegalovirus exposure and HLA in healthy donors. The protocol was immunoSEQ multiplex PCR, while the TCRdb copy is restricted to in-frame clones and leaves out a portion. The sample lists around 260,000 clones, 90% occurring once. Sequencing was carried out using PBMCs. The receptors originated from a woman in her 30s in good health and CMV-seronegative.

The chain joins TRBV7-3 to TRBJ2-6; a weak D match, TRBD2 (6 bases). V was cut by 5 bases and J by 0 bases, with 17 bases left in between. CDR1 SGHTA and CDR2 FQGTGA come from the germline V gene. The CDR3 is 18 residues long. This CDR3 is CASSPSGTGLSGANVLTF. CDR3 nucleotides: TGTGCCAGCAGCCCCTCCGGGACGGGACTCTCTGGGGCCAACGTCCTGACTTTC.

The chain is built from TRBV6-6 and TRBJ2-3; D is uncertain. Trimming took off 5 bases at V and 0 bases at J, with 12 bases between the two ends. The CDR3 length is 15 residues. CDR1 and CDR2 (germline): MNHNY, SVGAGI (reference sequence). The chain's CDR3 is CASSTALFSTDTQYF. Here the CDR3 DNA reads TGTGCCAGCAGTACCGCCTTGTTTAGCACAGATACGCAGTATTTT.

The chain is built from TRBV28 and TRBJ1-5; 7 nucleotides line up with TRBD1. Germline CDR1 MDHEN, CDR2 SYDVKM. The CDR3 spans 18 residues. Losses at the gene ends were 6 bases for V and 5 bases for J; bases not matched to a gene: 19. CDR3 in DNA: TGTGCCAGCAGGCAAGGACAGGAGGACAGGAGGAGGCATCAGCCCCAGCATTTT. Its protein product is CASRQGQEDRRRHQPQHF.

The V and J genes are TRBV4-1 and TRBJ2-3; TRBD1 matches 9 bases. Germline V CDR1 and CDR2: MGHRA, YSYEKL. This CDR3 is built from 12 residues. V gave up 9 bases and J gave up 6 bases; unmatched junction bases: 4. CDR3 sequence: CASGQGIDTQYF. DNA of the CDR3: TGCGCCAGTGGACAGGGGATTGATACGCAGTATTTT.

The CDR3 nucleotides are TGTGCCAGCAGCTCCCCCGGACAGGGCGCAGATACGCAGTATTTT. This gives the protein CASSSPGQGADTQYF. This chain uses TRBV7-9 with TRBJ2-3; 8 bases are shared with TRBD1. The V gene's germline CDR1 is SEHNR and CDR2 FQNEAQ (reference sequence). The CDR3 is 15 amino acids. Unmatched junction bases numbered 7, after V lost 4 bases and J lost 4 bases.

This clone was observed a handful of times. This rearrangement joins TRBV28 to TRBJ2-7, with 11 bases lining up with TRBD2. The germline V gene encodes CDR1 MDHEN and CDR2 SYDVKM. The length of the CDR3 is 15 residues. J gave up 2 bases and V 5 bases, and 5 bases lay outside the gene matches. CDR3 DNA: TGTGCCAGCAGTCCGGGACTAGCGGCAACCTACGAGCAGTACTTC. Its protein product is CASSPGLAATYEQYF.

The chain carries TRBV19 and TRBJ2-7; 9 nucleotides align to TRBD1. Trimming removed 3 bases from V and 2 bases from J; junction bases left unmatched: 5. Germline values: CDR1 LNHDA, CDR2 SQIVND (reference sequence). This CDR3 contains 15 residues. The CDR3 bases are TGTGCCAGTAGTATCGGGACAGGGAATCCCTACGAGCAGTACTTC. Translated, it gives CASSIGTGNPYEQYF.

The chain joins TRBV6-5 to TRBJ2-3, with 10 bases that match TRBD1. CDR3 size: 14 residues. V was clipped by 7 bases and J by 3 bases; unmatched bases: 4. Per germline, CDR1 MNHEY and CDR2 SVGAGI. The CDR3 region has the DNA TGTGCCAGCAACGAGGACAGGGGGACAGATACGCAGTATTTT. Its translation: CASNEDRGTDTQYF.

This sequence joins TRBV5-1 and TRBJ2-1; D call uncertain. V was cut by 0 bases and J by 4 bases, with 8 bases left in between. This CDR3 region has 14 residues. In germline, CDR1 is SGHRS, CDR2 YFSETQ. The DNA for the CDR3 is TGCGCCAGCAGCTTGGGGCAGACTTACAATGAGCAGTTCTTC. This gives the protein CASSLGQTYNEQFF. The full variable domain, in which reference TRBV5-1 and TRBJ2-1 provide the parts outside the CDR3, is KAGVTQTPRYLIKTRGQQVTLSCSPISGHRSVSWYQQTPGQGLQFLFEYFSETQRNKGNFPGRFSGRQFSNSRSEMNVSTLELGDSALYLCASSLGQTYNEQFFGPGTRLTVL.

The rearrangement uses TRBV5-1 and TRBJ1-3; possibly TRBD1 for D (5 bases). This CDR3 spans 14 amino acids. Germline loops: CDR1 SGHRS, CDR2 YFSETQ. V lost 5 bases to trimming and J lost 0 bases, with 9 bases between them. The CDR3 coding sequence is TGCGCCAGCAGATCGACAGTCTCTGGAAACACCATATATTTT. Translation gives CASRSTVSGNTIYF.

The gene calls are TRBV6-1 and TRBJ1-2; D is undetermined. CDR3 length: 13 residues. Between the trimmed V and J ends, which lost 6 bases and 4 bases, there was a span of 12 bases. The V gene's germline CDR1 is MNHNS and CDR2 SASEGT. DNA of the CDR3: TGTGCCAGCAGGAAACCGAGGCCCTATGGCTACACCTTC. Encoded protein: CASRKPRPYGYTF.

The genes are TRBV7-2 and TRBJ2-7; D remains unclear. The CDR3 runs 14 residues. The germline V gene has CDR1 SGHTA and CDR2 FQGNSA. V was shortened by 5 bases and J by 2 bases, with 13 bases between the two germline ends. CDR3 loop: CASSPDSVTYEQYF. The CDR3 nucleotides are TGTGCCAGCAGCCCCGACTCGGTGACCTACGAGCAGTACTTC.

This sequence joins TRBV9 and TRBJ2-1; D may be TRBD1 (5 bases). Germline values: CDR1 SGDLS, CDR2 YYNGEE. CDR3 length: 15 amino acids. Trimming took 3 bases from V and 7 from J, leaving 17 bases between them. The DNA of the CDR3 is TGTGCCAGCAGCGGCCGGACACAACCCGAGAATGAGCAGTTCTTC. As protein: CASSGRTQPENEQFF.

The DNA of the CDR3 is TGTGCCAGCAGCGAAGTAAGGACTAGCGGCCCGCCCTACGAGCAGTACTTC. It translates to CASSEVRTSGPPYEQYF. The V call is TRBV13, the J call TRBJ2-7; 10 nucleotides align to TRBD2. The germline CDR1 and CDR2 sequences are PRHDT and FYEKMQ (reference sequence). Trimming at V came to 5 bases and at J to 2 bases, leaving 12 bases not matched to a gene. The CDR3 totals 17 residues.

The V call is TRBV6-1, the J call TRBJ1-2, with D unresolved. The CDR3 is made up of 16 amino acids. Trimming shortened V by 1 base and J by 4 bases, and 16 bases separated the two germline ends. Germline V gene sequence: CDR1 MNHNS, CDR2 SASEGT. CDR3 residues: CASSEGIRTVSYGYTF. CDR3 DNA sequence: TGTGCCAGCAGTGAAGGGATCCGGACGGTGAGCTATGGCTACACCTTC.

The V call is TRBV4-3, the J call TRBJ2-2, with D maybe TRBD2 (6 bases). This CDR3 is built from 16 residues. The germline CDR1 and CDR2 sequences are LGHNA and YSLEER. Between the trimmed V and J ends, which lost 1 base and 2 bases, there was a span of 11 bases. The CDR3 reads CASSQGDWINTGELFF. The CDR3 region has the DNA TGCGCCAGCAGCCAAGGGGACTGGATAAACACCGGGGAGCTGTTTTTT.

The genes are TRBV2 and TRBJ2-7; 7 bases are a match to TRBD2. Trimming took 6 bases from V and 6 from J; bases not matched to a gene: 14. Germline V lookup: CDR1 SNHLY, CDR2 FYNNEI. The CDR3 consists of 15 residues. The CDR3 reads CASSRRELGSGEQYF. The CDR3 DNA reads as TGTGCCAGCAGCAGGCGGGAGCTGGGGTCGGGCGAGCAGTACTTC. The entire variable domain, with the rest obtained from reference TRBV2 and TRBJ2-7, is as follows: EPEVTQTPSHQVTQMGQEVILRCVPISNHLYFYWYRQILGQKVEFLVSFYNNEISEKSEIFDDQFSVERPDGSNFTLKIRSTKLEDSAMYFCASSRRELGSGEQYFGPGTRLTVT.

This chain connects TRBV4-2 to TRBJ2-7; the D is unclear. Trimming removed 1 base from V and 3 bases from J, with 10 bases in between. The CDR3 has 14 residues. CDR1 and CDR2 from the germline V gene are LGHNA and YNFKEQ. CDR3 loop: CASSQAPDLYEQYF. The CDR3 DNA reads TGTGCCAGCAGCCAAGCCCCGGACCTCTACGAGCAGTACTTC.

This chain links TRBV7-8 with TRBJ2-7; 10 bases line up with TRBD1. V trimming: 5 bases; J trimming: 5 bases; junction bases outside the gene matches: 9. CDR1 and CDR2 from the germline V gene are SGHVS and FQNEAQ. This CDR3 is 15 amino acids long. CDR3 bases: TGTGCCAGCAGCCGCCACCGACAGGGGGCAGACGAGCAGTACTTC. This sequence encodes CASSRHRQGADEQYF.

The chain couples TRBV5-1 to TRBJ2-3; D is uncertain. Trimming took off 4 bases at V and 0 bases at J, with 12 bases between the two ends. The germline gives CDR1 SGHRS, CDR2 YFSETQ. This CDR3 is built from 15 residues. The CDR3 protein is CASSVDVTSTDTQYF. The CDR3 DNA sequence: TGCGCCAGCAGCGTGGACGTAACTAGCACAGATACGCAGTATTTT.

The chain carries TRBV7-6 and TRBJ2-1, with D unresolved. The germline gives CDR1 SGHVS, CDR2 FNYEAQ. Deletions cut 1 base from V and 0 bases from J, with 7 bases between. The CDR3 spans 15 residues. The CDR3 DNA sequence: TGTGCCAGCAGCTTAGTGCGGAGCTCCTACAATGAGCAGTTCTTC. It codes for CASSLVRSSYNEQFF.

This clone turned up a few times. The junction shows a germline mismatch at one end, possibly a read error. The rearrangement joins TRBV5-8 to TRBJ2-7; D is perhaps TRBD1 (6 bases). The CDR3 extends over 12 amino acids. Per germline, CDR1 SGHTS and CDR2 YDEGEE. The CDR3 coding sequence is TGTGCCAGCAGCTTGAGGGCAGGGGATCCCACCTTC. Protein product: CASSLRAGDPTF.

This clone was seen only once. The gene calls are TRBV7-9 and TRBJ2-3; D might be TRBD1 (6 bases). The V and J ends lost 2 bases and 6 bases respectively, with 15 bases between them. CDR1 and CDR2 (germline): SEHNR, FQNEAQ (reference sequence). CDR3 length: 15 residues. The CDR3 loop reads CASSLKAVRGDTQYF. The CDR3 DNA sequence: TGTGCCAGCAGCTTAAAAGCGGTTAGGGGGGATACGCAGTATTTT. The variable domain in full, completed from reference TRBV7-9 and TRBJ2-3, reads DTGVSQNPRHKITKRGQNVTFRCDPISEHNRLYWYRQTLGQGPEFLTYFQNEAQLEKSRLLSDRFSAERPKGSFSTLEIQRTEQGDSAMYLCASSLKAVRGDTQYFGPGTRLTVL.

This sequence joins TRBV14 and TRBJ2-7, with D uncertain. CDR3 size: 13 residues. V was cut by 1 base and J by 1 base, with 5 bases left in between. Germline V lookup: CDR1 SGHDN, CDR2 FVKESK. CDR3 in DNA: TGTGCCAGCAGCCAAGCTAGTTCCTACGAGCAGTACTTC. It translates to CASSQASSYEQYF.

The rearrangement uses TRBV4-1 and TRBJ1-1; D is possibly TRBD1 (5 bases). The CDR3 length is 15 residues. V shed 1 base and J shed 11 bases, with 20 bases lying between them. Per germline, CDR1 MGHRA and CDR2 YSYEKL. The CDR3 here is CASSQGLREGLDAFF. The CDR3 DNA follows: TGCGCCAGCAGCCAAGGTCTCAGGGAAGGTTTGGATGCTTTCTTT.

V and J are TRBV5-6 and TRBJ2-7; either TRBD1 or TRBD2 may fit D (5 bases each). Per the germline V gene, CDR1 is SGHDT and CDR2 is YYEEEE. Trimming took off 0 bases at V and 2 bases at J, with 12 bases between the two ends. The CDR3 has 15 amino acids. In DNA, the CDR3 is TGTGCCAGCAGCTTGGGGGGGTCAGGTCCCTACGAGCAGTACTTC. It is translated as CASSLGGSGPYEQYF.

The chain carries TRBV19 and TRBJ2-1; D is possibly TRBD2 (6 bases). Germline CDR1 LNHDA, CDR2 SQIVND (reference sequence). The V end was cut by 4 bases, the J end by 5 bases, with 12 bases between. The CDR3 runs 14 residues. As DNA, the CDR3 is TGTGCCAGTAGTAGGACTATCCTGGACAATGAGCAGTTCTTC. Residues: CASSRTILDNEQFF.

This chain joins TRBV6-5 and TRBJ2-7, with D possibly TRBD2 on 5 matching bases. V lost 5 bases, J lost 0 bases, and 8 bases lay in between. Germline values: CDR1 MNHEY, CDR2 SVGAGI. The CDR3 consists of 13 residues. CDR3 region: CASSIAPSYEQYF. The CDR3 coding sequence is TGTGCCAGCAGTATAGCGCCCTCCTACGAGCAGTACTTC.

The chain uses TRBV4-1 and TRBJ2-7; 9 positions agree with TRBD1. V dropped 3 bases and J dropped 3; count of bases not matched to a gene: 6. The CDR3 consists of 15 residues. CDR1 is MGHRA, CDR2 YSYEKL, per germline. The CDR3, as DNA: TGCGCCAGCAGCCACTCGGGACAGGGAGTCTACGAGCAGTACTTC. It is translated as CASSHSGQGVYEQYF.

This rearrangement joins TRBV27 to TRBJ2-2; TRBD1 might be the D (7 bases). V lost 7 bases and J 2 bases, leaving 14 bases between the germline ends. The CDR3 is 15 amino acids. From germline, CDR1 is MNHEY and CDR2 SMNVEV (reference sequence). The CDR3 DNA reads TGTGCCAGCACAGGGGGGACACTAAACACCGGGGAGCTGTTTTTT. It yields the protein CASTGGTLNTGELFF.

Notes on this clone: At one end the junction does not follow the germline gene, possibly because of a read error. The chain uses TRBV14 and TRBJ2-6; TRBD2 matches at 11 bases. This CDR3 contains 21 residues. Germline CDR1 reads SGHDN; CDR2 reads FVKESK. CDR3 sequence: CASSQGQRTWTSGSGANVLTF. CDR3 coding DNA: TGTGCCAGCAGTCAAGGGCAACGAACGTGGACTAGCGGGTCTGGGGCCAACGTCCTGACTTTC.

The V gene is TRBV25-1, the J gene TRBJ2-3, with D unclear. The V gene lost 6 bases and the J gene lost 6 bases, with 19 bases spanning the gap. CDR3 length equals 15 residues. The germline gives CDR1 MGHDK, CDR2 SYGVNS. CDR3 nucleotide sequence: TGTGCCAGCAGCCAAAATAATCGCGAGTTTGATACGCAGTATTTT. The encoded protein is CASSQNNREFDTQYF. Drawing the rest from reference TRBV25-1 and TRBJ2-3, the complete variable domain is EADIYQTPRYLVIGTGKKITLECSQTMGHDKMYWYQQDPGMELHLIHYSYGVNSTEKGDLSSESTVSRIRTEHFPLTLESARPSHTSQYLCASSQNNREFDTQYFGPGTRLTVL.